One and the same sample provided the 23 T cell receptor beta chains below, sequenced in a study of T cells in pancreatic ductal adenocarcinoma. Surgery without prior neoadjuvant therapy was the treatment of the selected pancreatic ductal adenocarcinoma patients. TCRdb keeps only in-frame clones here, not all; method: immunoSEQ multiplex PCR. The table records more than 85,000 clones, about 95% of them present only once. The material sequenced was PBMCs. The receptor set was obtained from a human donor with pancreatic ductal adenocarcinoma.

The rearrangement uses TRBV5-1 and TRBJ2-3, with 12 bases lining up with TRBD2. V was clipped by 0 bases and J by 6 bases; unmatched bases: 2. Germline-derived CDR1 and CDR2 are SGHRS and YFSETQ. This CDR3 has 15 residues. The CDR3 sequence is CASSLASGRADTQYF. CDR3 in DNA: TGCGCCAGCAGCTTGGCTAGCGGGAGGGCCGATACGCAGTATTTT.

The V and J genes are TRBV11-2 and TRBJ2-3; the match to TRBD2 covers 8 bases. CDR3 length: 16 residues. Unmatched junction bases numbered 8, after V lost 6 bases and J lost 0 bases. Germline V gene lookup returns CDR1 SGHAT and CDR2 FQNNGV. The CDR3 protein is CASSQSGGPSTDTQYF. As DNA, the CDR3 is TGTGCCAGCAGTCAGTCGGGGGGGCCTAGCACAGATACGCAGTATTTT.

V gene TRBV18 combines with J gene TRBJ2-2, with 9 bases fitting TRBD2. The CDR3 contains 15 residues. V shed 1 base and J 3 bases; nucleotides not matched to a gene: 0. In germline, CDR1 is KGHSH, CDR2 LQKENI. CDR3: CASSPLAGDTGELFF. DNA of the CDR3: TGTGCCAGCTCACCACTAGCGGGAGACACCGGGGAGCTGTTTTTT.

The CDR3 is CASSLAHASDTYNEQFF. CDR3 nucleotides: TGTGCCAGCAGCTTGGCACACGCTAGCGACACCTACAATGAGCAGTTCTTC. The chain links TRBV5-8 to TRBJ2-1; a possible D gene is TRBD2 (6 bases). Germline CDR1 reads SGHTS; CDR2 reads YDEGEE. With 0 bases removed from V and 2 bases from J, the gap between germline ends came to 15 bases. The CDR3 has 17 amino acids.

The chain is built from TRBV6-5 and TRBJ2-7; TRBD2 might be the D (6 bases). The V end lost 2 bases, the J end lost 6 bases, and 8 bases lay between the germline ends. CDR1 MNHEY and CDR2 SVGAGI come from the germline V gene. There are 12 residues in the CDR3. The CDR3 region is CASSYVGGEQYF. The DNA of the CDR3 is TGTGCCAGCAGTTACGTGGGAGGCGAGCAGTACTTC.

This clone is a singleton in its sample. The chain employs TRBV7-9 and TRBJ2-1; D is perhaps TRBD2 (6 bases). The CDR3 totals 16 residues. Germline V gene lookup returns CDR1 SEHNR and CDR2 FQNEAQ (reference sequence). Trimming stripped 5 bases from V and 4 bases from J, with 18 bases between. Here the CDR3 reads CASSPLPRGPYNEQFF. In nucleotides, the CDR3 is TGTGCCAGCAGCCCCCTACCGCGGGGCCCTTACAATGAGCAGTTCTTC.

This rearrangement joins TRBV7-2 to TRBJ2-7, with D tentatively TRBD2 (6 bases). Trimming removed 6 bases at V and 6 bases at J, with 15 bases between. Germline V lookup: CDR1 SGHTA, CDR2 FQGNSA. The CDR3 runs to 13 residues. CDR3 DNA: TGTGCCAGCAGTTCCCAGGGAGGTGGCGAGCAGTACTTC. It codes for CASSSQGGGEQYF. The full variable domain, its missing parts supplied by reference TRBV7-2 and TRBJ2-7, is GAGVSQSPSNKVTEKGKDVELRCDPISGHTALYWYRQSLGQGLEFLIYFQGNSAPDKSGLPSDRFSAERTGGSVSTLTIQRTQQEDSAVYLCASSSQGGGEQYFGPGTRLTVT.

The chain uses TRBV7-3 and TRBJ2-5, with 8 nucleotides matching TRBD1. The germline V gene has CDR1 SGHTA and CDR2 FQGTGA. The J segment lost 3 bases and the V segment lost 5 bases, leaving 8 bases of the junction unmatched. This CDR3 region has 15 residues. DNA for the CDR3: TGTGCCAGCAGCCCCTCGTCGACAGGGGAAGAGACCCAGTACTTC. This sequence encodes CASSPSSTGEETQYF.

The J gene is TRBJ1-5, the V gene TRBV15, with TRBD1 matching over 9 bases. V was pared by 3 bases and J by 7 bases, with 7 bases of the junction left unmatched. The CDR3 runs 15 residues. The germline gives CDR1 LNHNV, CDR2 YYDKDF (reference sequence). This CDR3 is CATSSWDRVGQPQHF. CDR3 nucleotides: TGTGCCACCAGCAGCTGGGACAGGGTAGGACAGCCCCAGCATTTT.

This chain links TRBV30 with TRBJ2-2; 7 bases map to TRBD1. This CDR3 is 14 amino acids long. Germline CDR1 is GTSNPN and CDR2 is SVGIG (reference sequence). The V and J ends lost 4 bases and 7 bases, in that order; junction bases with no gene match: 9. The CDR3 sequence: CAWITGTASGELFF. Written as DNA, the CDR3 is TGTGCCTGGATTACCGGGACAGCGAGCGGGGAGCTGTTTTTT.

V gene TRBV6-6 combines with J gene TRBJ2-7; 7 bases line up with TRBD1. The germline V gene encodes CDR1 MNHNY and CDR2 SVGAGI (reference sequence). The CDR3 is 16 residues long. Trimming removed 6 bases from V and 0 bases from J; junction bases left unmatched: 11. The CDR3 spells CASSPPRTGASYEQYF. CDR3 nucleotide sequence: TGTGCCAGCAGCCCCCCCAGGACAGGCGCCTCCTACGAGCAGTACTTC.

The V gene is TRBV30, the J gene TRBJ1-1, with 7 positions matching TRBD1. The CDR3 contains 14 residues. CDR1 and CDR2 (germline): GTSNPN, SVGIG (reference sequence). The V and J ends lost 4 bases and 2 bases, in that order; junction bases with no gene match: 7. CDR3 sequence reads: CAWIRDSVNTEAFF. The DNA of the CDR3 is TGTGCCTGGATCCGGGACAGTGTTAACACTGAAGCTTTCTTT.

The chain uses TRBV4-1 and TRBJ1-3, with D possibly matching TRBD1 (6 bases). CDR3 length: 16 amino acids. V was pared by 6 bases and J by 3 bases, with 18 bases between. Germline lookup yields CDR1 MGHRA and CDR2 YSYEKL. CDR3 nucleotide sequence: TGCGCCAGCAGTCCGAACAGGGCGGTGCGTGGAAACACCATATATTTT. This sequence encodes CASSPNRAVRGNTIYF.

CDR3 coding DNA: TGTGCTAGTGGTCCAGGACAGGGGGGAAGGCCCCAGCATTTT. It encodes CASGPGQGGRPQHF. The genes are TRBV12-5 and TRBJ1-5, with TRBD1 identical over 10 bases. This CDR3 comprises 14 residues. The V gene end was trimmed by 5 bases and the J gene end by 9 bases; junction bases not matched to a gene: 7. Germline CDR1 is LGHNT and CDR2 is FRNRAP.

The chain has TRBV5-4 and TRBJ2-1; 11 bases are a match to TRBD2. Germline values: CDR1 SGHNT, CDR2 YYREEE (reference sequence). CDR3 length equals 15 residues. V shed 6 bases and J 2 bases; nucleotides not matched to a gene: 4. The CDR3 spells CASKLAGDPYNEQFF. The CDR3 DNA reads TGTGCCAGCAAACTAGCGGGAGACCCCTACAATGAGCAGTTCTTC.

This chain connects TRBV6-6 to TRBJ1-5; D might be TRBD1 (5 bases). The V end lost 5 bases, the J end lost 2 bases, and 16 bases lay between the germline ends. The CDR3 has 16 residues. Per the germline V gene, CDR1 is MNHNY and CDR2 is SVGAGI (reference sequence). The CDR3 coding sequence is TGTGCCAGCAGTAGAAAAATCGACAGACGCAATCAGCCCCAGCATTTT. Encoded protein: CASSRKIDRRNQPQHF.

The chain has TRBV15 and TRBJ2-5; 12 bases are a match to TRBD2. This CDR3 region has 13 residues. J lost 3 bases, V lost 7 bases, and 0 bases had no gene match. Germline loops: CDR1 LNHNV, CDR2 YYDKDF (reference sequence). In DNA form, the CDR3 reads TGTGCCACCACTAGCGGGAGGGAAGAGACCCAGTACTTC. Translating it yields CATTSGREETQYF.

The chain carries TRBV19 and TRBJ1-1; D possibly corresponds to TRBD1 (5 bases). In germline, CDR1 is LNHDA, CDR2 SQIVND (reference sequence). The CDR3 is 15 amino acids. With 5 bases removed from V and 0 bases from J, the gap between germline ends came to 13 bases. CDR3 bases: TGTGCCAGTAGTTTAGGACATTATATGAACACTGAAGCTTTCTTT. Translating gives CASSLGHYMNTEAFF.

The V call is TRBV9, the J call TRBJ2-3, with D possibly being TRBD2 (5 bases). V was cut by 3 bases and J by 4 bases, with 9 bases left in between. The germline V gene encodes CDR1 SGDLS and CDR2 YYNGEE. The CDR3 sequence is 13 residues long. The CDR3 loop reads CASSEGSADTQYF. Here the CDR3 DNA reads TGTGCCAGCAGCGAGGGTAGCGCAGATACGCAGTATTTT.

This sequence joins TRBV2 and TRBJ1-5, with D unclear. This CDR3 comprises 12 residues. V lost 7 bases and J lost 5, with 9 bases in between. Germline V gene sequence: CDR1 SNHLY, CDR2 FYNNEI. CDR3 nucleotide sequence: TGTGCCAGCACAAACGCGGATCAGCCCCAGCATTTT. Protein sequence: CASTNADQPQHF. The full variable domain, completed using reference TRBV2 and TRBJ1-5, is EPEVTQTPSHQVTQMGQEVILRCVPISNHLYFYWYRQILGQKVEFLVSFYNNEISEKSEIFDDQFSVERPDGSNFTLKIRSTKLEDSAMYFCASTNADQPQHFGDGTRLSIL.

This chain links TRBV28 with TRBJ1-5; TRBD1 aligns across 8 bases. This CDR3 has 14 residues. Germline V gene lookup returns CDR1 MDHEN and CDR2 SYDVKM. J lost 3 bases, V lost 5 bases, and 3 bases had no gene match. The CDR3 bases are TGTGCCAGCAGTACAGGGGGTGACAATCAGCCCCAGCATTTT. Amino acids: CASSTGGDNQPQHF.

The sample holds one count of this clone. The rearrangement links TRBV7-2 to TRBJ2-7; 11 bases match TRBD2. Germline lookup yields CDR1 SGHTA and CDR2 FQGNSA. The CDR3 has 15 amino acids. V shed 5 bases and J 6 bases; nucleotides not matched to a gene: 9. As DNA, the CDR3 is TGTGCCAGCAGCCTCCAGACTAGCGGGAATAGCGAGCAGTACTTC. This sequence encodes CASSLQTSGNSEQYF.

CDR3 nucleotide sequence: TGTGCCAGCAGCTTATCAAGCGGGAGGTTTCCTGGGCAGTTCTTC. This encodes CASSLSSGRFPGQFF. The chain carries TRBV7-2 and TRBJ2-1; 9 bases map to TRBD2. CDR3 length equals 15 residues. CDR1 is SGHTA and CDR2 is FQGNSA in the germline V gene. V shed 2 bases and J 12 bases; nucleotides not matched to a gene: 11.